One and the same sample provided the 4 T cell receptor beta chains below, sequenced in a study of cytomegalovirus exposure and HLA in healthy donors. The study ran its PCR with 60 Vbeta and 13 Jbeta primers. This table comes from immunoSEQ multiplex PCR, and its TCRdb copy is limited to in-frame clones, with some not included. The sample contains roughly 98,000 clones, more than 60% of which appear only once. The sample comprised PBMCs. The receptors were gathered from a man between 50 and 59 years old in good health and CMV-seronegative.

A single count supports this clone. The rearrangement joins TRBV4-1 to TRBJ2-3; 10 bases are a match to TRBD2. Germline V gives CDR1 MGHRA, CDR2 YSYEKL. Unmatched junction bases numbered 17, after V lost 0 bases and J lost 5 bases. The CDR3 is 20 residues long. CDR3: CASSQDRAALAGAKGDTQYF. In DNA, the CDR3 is TGCGCCAGCAGCCAAGATAGGGCCGCTCTAGCGGGGGCAAAAGGAGATACGCAGTATTTT.

V and J are TRBV27 and TRBJ1-1, with 10 positions matching TRBD1. The CDR3 has 17 amino acids. Germline V gives CDR1 MNHEY, CDR2 SMNVEV (reference sequence). Trimming removed 3 bases from V and 3 bases from J; junction bases left unmatched: 10. The CDR3 is CASSLSGQGYLYTEAFF. CDR3 in DNA: TGTGCCAGCAGTTTGTCGGGACAGGGGTATTTGTACACTGAAGCTTTCTTT.

The gene calls are TRBV11-2 and TRBJ2-7; 7 nucleotides agree with TRBD1. Germline V gene data show CDR1 as SGHAT and CDR2 as FQNNGV. With V trimmed by 5 bases and J by 5 bases, 9 bases remained unmatched. The CDR3 is made up of 14 amino acids. The CDR3 reads CASSPQTGTNEQYF. As DNA, the CDR3 is TGTGCCAGCAGCCCTCAGACAGGGACGAACGAGCAGTACTTC. Full variable domain (missing parts from reference TRBV11-2 and TRBJ2-7): EAGVAQSPRYKIIEKRQSVAFWCNPISGHATLYWYQQILGQGPKLLIQFQNNGVVDDSQLPKDRFSAERLKGVDSTLKIQPAKLEDSAVYLCASSPQTGTNEQYFGPGTRLTVT.

This rearrangement joins TRBV28 to TRBJ2-1; 12 nucleotides agree with TRBD2. With V trimmed by 5 bases and J by 7 bases, 6 bases remained unmatched. The CDR3 totals 15 residues. Germline V gene lookup returns CDR1 MDHEN and CDR2 SYDVKM. The CDR3: CASSPSGGGWNEQFF. Here the CDR3 DNA reads TGTGCCAGCAGTCCTAGCGGGGGGGGGTGGAATGAGCAGTTCTTC.